One and the same sample provided the 5 T cell receptor beta chains below, sequenced in a study of spatial heterogeneity in lung cancer. One entry per CDR3 protein, called by TCRdb with MiXCR from the 5' RACE reads. The table has under 20,000 distinct CDR3 sequences, more than 8% seen once; the top ten hold 35% to 40%. The time point was: blood at routine non-recurrence follow-up after resection. The sequencing used PBMCs, collected at follow-up. The source is a female donor with early-stage non-small cell lung cancer.

This clonotype was picked up many times. The chain combines TRBV4-1 with TRBJ1-6; 9 positions match TRBD1. V shed 0 bases and J 9 bases; nucleotides not matched to a gene: 12. Germline V gene lookup returns CDR1 MGHRA and CDR2 YSYEKL. This CDR3 region has 18 residues. The CDR3 loop reads CASSQDPRGQGNFSPLHF. CDR3 sequence (DNA): TGCGCCAGCAGCCAAGATCCCAGGGGACAGGGAAATTTTTCACCCCTCCACTTT.

This clonotype was seen repeatedly, ten times or more. This rearrangement joins TRBV6-6 to TRBJ2-7; D gene uncertain. In germline, CDR1 is MNHNY, CDR2 SVGAGI (reference sequence). Trimming took 11 bases from V and 2 from J, leaving 13 bases between them. The CDR3 totals 12 residues. The CDR3 nucleotides are TGTGCCGGATCCCCCGGCGCCTACGAGCAGTACTTC. Translating it yields CAGSPGAYEQYF.

This clonotype was counted at least ten times. The chain has TRBV20-1 and TRBJ2-7; TRBD1 matches at 7 bases. The CDR3 totals 15 residues. With V trimmed by 4 bases and J by 7 bases, 16 bases remained unmatched. CDR1 and CDR2 from the germline V gene are DFQATT and SNEGSKA (reference sequence). The CDR3 DNA is TGCAGTGCTACCGGGGACAGACCCTTTAAGAAGGAGCAGTACTTC. The encoded protein is CSATGDRPFKKEQYF.

The table lists this clonotype with many counts. The chain is built from TRBV27 and TRBJ1-2; D is unresolved. This CDR3 is 14 amino acids long. The V gene lost 7 bases and the J gene lost 5 bases, with 17 bases spanning the gap. Germline CDR1 is MNHEY and CDR2 is SMNVEV (reference sequence). In DNA, the CDR3 is TGTGCCAGCACACGCTGGGGTGGTGGATATGGCTACACCTTC. Its protein is CASTRWGGGYGYTF.

This clonotype was seen repeatedly, ten times or more. The V gene is TRBV5-6, the J gene TRBJ2-6, with a possible D match to TRBD1 (6 bases). Trimming stripped 8 bases from V and 2 bases from J, with 17 bases between. The CDR3 spans 16 residues. Germline V lookup: CDR1 SGHDT, CDR2 YYEEEE. CDR3 sequence: CARVRQDLTGANVLTF. CDR3 DNA sequence: TGTGCCAGGGTTCGACAGGACTTAACTGGGGCCAACGTCCTGACTTTC.